This T cell receptor beta chain originates from a study of blood T cell repertoires in COVID-19. V shed 4 bases and J shed 4 bases, with 22 bases lying between them. The germline CDR1 and CDR2 sequences are MDHEN and SYDVKM. This CDR3 contains 17 residues. In the original analysis: The assay estimated nucleated cells by amplifying reference gene primers. The protocol was immunoSEQ multiplex PCR, while the TCRdb copy is restricted to in-frame clones and leaves out a portion. V and J calls and clone size are copied from that table; D and trimming were computed from the DNA. The sample yields approximately 22,000 clones, 82% seen once.

The material sequenced was peripheral blood. The receptor comes from a human donor in a cohort sampled during active COVID-19. The chain is built from TRBV28 and TRBJ2-5, with D perhaps matching TRBD1 (7 bases). The CDR3 here is CASSSRGAGSFAETQYF. The CDR3 DNA reads as TGTGCCAGCAGTTCCAGGGGGGCAGGGTCGTTTGCAGAGACCCAGTACTTC.